Below, 4 T cell receptor beta chains from the same sample are listed, as sequenced in a study of blood T cells in healthy people across ages. A second roughly 7 to 11 cycle PCR used barcoded and J-beta primers. TCRdb redid the calling of the 5' RACE reads with MiXCR, one entry per CDR3 protein. The sample carries 1,300,000 or so distinct CDR3 sequences, approximately 59% recorded once. The sample comprised blood. Source of these receptors: a man aged 18 to 29 in good health.

V usage is TRBV4-3 and J usage is TRBJ2-4, with D unresolved. The germline gives CDR1 LGHNA, CDR2 YSLEER. This CDR3 is built from 16 residues. Trimming pared 0 bases from V and 1 base from J, leaving 10 bases between. In DNA form, the CDR3 reads TGCGCCAGCAGCCAAGATCTCGTGAGTGCCAAAAACATTCAGTACTTC. Translation gives CASSQDLVSAKNIQYF.

The chain is built from TRBV29-1 and TRBJ1-1, with D hard to call. This CDR3 has 13 amino acids. Germline CDR1 SQVTM, CDR2 ANQGSEA. V lost 7 bases and J 0 bases, leaving 12 bases between the germline ends. The CDR3 region is CSGRDHMNTEAFF. The DNA of the CDR3 is TGCAGCGGACGTGACCACATGAACACTGAAGCTTTCTTT.

This clonotype showed up many times. The chain has TRBV9 and TRBJ2-5; weak D call: TRBD1 (6 bases). The V end was cut by 0 bases, the J end by 5 bases, with 17 bases between. This CDR3 contains 16 residues. Germline CDR1 SGDLS, CDR2 YYNGEE. CDR3 protein: CASSVAWPGVGETQYF. Here the CDR3 DNA reads TGTGCCAGCAGCGTAGCTTGGCCAGGGGTTGGGGAGACCCAGTACTTC.

The CDR3 spells CASSLEGPRGDIQYF. The CDR3 DNA reads as TGTGCCAGCAGCTTAGAGGGACCGCGAGGAGACATTCAGTACTTC. V and J are TRBV7-9 and TRBJ2-4; D could derive from TRBD1 or TRBD2 (5 bases each). CDR1 is SEHNR and CDR2 is FQNEAQ in the germline V gene (reference sequence). Deletions cut 1 base from V and 8 bases from J, with 15 bases between. This CDR3 has 15 residues.